This T cell receptor (beta chain) is from a study of T cells after yellow fever vaccination. Study summary: When fractions had low cell numbers, they were prepared with SMART-Seq v4 Ultra Low Input. General study results and limits: Contamination of FACS-sorted repertoires by abundant clonotypes from the bulk population could occur. A small proportion of clonotypes was detected in both the CD4 and CD8 compartments.

Via MiXCR, TCRdb re-called the 5' RACE reads, giving one row per CDR3 protein. The data show 120,000 or so distinct CDR3 sequences, more than 7.5% seen once. This clonotype was detected many times. Its antigen is not known. This CDR3 contains 14 residues. CDR1 and CDR2 from the germline V gene are SGHVS and FQNEAQ. Trimming cost V 1 base and J 0 bases, with 6 bases left between them. J is TRBJ1-2 and V is TRBV7-8; D uncertain. The sequencing here drew on CD8+ T cells sorted from PBMCs, taken on the day of the yellow fever booster vaccination. This TCR came from a man in his late teens or twenties who received the YFV17D yellow fever vaccine. DNA of the CDR3: TGTGCCAGCAGCTTAGGGTCAGCTAACTATGGCTACACCTTC. Residues: CASSLGSANYGYTF.